This T cell receptor beta chain was sequenced in a study of OX40 agonist ivuxolimab in advanced cancers. About the study: The study enrolled dose-escalation patients with hepatocellular carcinoma, melanoma, renal cell or head and neck cancer.

Sequenced by immunoSEQ multiplex PCR; TCRdb stores in-frame clones only, minus some. This table has 70,000 to 95,000 clones, more than 70% appearing once. Germline V gene sequence: CDR1 SNHLY, CDR2 FYNNEI. The V gene lost 6 bases and the J gene lost 0 bases, with 11 bases spanning the gap. The CDR3 covers 14 residues. The study sampled blood at baseline, cycle 4 day 1, and cycle 7 day 1. Sequencing used CD4+ or CD8+ T cells sorted from blood, obtained in a trial of the OX40 agonist ivuxolimab. The receptor was derived from an adult with an advanced solid tumor such as melanoma, head and neck, liver or kidney cancer. V usage is TRBV2 and J usage is TRBJ1-1; D not certain. The CDR3 loop is CASRYRHMNTEAFF. CDR3 in DNA: TGTGCCAGCAGATACCGACACATGAACACTGAAGCTTTCTTT.